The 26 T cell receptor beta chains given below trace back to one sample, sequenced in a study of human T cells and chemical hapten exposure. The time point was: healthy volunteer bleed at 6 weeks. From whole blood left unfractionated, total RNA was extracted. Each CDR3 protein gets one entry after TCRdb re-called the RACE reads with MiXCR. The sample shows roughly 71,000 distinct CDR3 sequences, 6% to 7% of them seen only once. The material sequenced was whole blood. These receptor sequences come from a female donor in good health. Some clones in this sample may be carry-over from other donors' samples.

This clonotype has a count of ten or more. CDR3 in DNA: TGTGCCAGCAGCGGGGAAAAACTGTTTTTT. This translates into CASSGEKLFF. This chain connects TRBV12-3 or TRBV12-4 to TRBJ1-4, with no clear D. V lost 6 bases and J lost 8, with 4 bases in between. This CDR3 is 10 amino acids long.

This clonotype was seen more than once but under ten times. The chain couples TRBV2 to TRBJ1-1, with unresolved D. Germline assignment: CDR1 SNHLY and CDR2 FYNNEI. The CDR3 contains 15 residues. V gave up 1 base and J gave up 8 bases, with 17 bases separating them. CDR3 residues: CASSEGAVSLLEAFF. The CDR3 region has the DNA TGTGCCAGCAGTGAAGGGGCGGTTAGTTTGCTGGAAGCTTTCTTT.

In DNA form, the CDR3 reads TGTGCCTGGAGTGCGGGAGGGGGTCAGCCCCAGCATTTT. This sequence encodes CAWSAGGGQPQHF. The chain is built from TRBV30 and TRBJ1-5; tentatively, D is TRBD1 (6 bases). V lost 1 base, J lost 6 bases, and 10 bases lay in between. CDR1 and CDR2 from the germline V gene are GTSNPN and SVGIG (reference sequence). The CDR3 loop spans 13 amino acids.

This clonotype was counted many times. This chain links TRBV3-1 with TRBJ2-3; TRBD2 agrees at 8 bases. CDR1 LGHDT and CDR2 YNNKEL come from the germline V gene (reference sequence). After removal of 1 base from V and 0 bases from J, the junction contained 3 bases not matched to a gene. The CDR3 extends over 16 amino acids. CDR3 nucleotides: TGTGCCAGCAGCCAAGGACTAGCGACTAGCACAGATACGCAGTATTTT. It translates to CASSQGLATSTDTQYF.

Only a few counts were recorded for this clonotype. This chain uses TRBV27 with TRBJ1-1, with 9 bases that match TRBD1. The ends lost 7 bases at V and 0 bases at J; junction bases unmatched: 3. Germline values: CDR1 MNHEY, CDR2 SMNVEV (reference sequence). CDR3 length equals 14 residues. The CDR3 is CASKGQGMNTEAFF. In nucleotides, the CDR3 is TGTGCCAGCAAAGGACAGGGGATGAACACTGAAGCTTTCTTT.

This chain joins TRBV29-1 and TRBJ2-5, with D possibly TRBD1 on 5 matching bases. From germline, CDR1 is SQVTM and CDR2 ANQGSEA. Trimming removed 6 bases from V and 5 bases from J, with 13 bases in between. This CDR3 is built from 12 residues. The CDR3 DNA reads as TGCAGCGTGATTCAAGGGGTCGAGACCCAGTACTTC. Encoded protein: CSVIQGVETQYF.

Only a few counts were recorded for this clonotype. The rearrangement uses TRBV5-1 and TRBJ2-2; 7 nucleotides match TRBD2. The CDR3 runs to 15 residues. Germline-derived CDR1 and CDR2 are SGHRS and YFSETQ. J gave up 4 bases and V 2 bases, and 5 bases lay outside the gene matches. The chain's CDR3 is CASSFGLVITGELFF. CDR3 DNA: TGCGCCAGCAGCTTCGGACTAGTCATCACCGGGGAGCTGTTTTTT.

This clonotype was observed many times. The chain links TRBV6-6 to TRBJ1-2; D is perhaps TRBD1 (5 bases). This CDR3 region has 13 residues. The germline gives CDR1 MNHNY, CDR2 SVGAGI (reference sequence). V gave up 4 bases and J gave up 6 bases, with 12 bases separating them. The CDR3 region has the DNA TGTGCCAGCAGTTTTGACAGATTTGATGGCTACACCTTC. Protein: CASSFDRFDGYTF.

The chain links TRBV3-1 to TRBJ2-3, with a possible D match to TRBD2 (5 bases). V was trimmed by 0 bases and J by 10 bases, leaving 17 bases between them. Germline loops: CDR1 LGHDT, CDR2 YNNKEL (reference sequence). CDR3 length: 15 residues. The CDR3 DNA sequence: TGTGCCAGCAGCCAAGATGGAGGAACTTTAGGTTCGCAGTATTTT. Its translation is CASSQDGGTLGSQYF.

CDR3 loop: CAISEPTNEKLFF. As DNA, the CDR3 is TGTGCCATCAGTGAGCCGACTAATGAAAAACTGTTTTTT. The rearrangement links TRBV10-3 to TRBJ1-4; D is uncertain. Trimming removed 2 bases at V and 2 bases at J, with 3 bases between. Germline V gene sequence: CDR1 ENHRY, CDR2 SYGVKD. The CDR3 runs 13 residues.

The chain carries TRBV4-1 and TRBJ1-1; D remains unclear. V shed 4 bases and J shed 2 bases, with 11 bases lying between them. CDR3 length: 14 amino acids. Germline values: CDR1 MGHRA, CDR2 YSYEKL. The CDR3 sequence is CASSPPTLNTEAFF. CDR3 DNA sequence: TGCGCCAGCAGCCCCCCTACCCTAAACACTGAAGCTTTCTTT.

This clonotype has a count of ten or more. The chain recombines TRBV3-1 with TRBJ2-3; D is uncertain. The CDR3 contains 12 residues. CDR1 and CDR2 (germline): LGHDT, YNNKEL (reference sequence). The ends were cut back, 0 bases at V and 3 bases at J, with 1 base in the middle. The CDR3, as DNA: TGTGCCAGCAGCCAAGAGACAGATACGCAGTATTTT. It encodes CASSQETDTQYF.

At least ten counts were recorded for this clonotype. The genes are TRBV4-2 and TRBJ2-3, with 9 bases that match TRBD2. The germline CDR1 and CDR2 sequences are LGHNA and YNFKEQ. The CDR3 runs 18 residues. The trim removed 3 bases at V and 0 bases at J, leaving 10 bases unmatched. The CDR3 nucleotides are TGTGCCAGCAGCCACTATAGCGGGAGAACGGTTAGCACAGATACGCAGTATTTT. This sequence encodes CASSHYSGRTVSTDTQYF.

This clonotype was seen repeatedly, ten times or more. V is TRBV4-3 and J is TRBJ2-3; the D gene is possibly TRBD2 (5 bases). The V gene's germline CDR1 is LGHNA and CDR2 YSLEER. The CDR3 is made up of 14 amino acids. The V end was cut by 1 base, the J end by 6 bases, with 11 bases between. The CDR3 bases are TGCGCCAGCAGCCAAGTCGGGGTGTACGATACGCAGTATTTT. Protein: CASSQVGVYDTQYF.

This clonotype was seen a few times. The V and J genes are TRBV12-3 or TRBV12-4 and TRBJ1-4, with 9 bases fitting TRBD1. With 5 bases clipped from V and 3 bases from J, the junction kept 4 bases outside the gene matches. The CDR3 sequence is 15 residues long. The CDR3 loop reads CASSTGTGSNEKLFF. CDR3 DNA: TGTGCCAGCAGTACTGGGACAGGGTCTAATGAAAAACTGTTTTTT.

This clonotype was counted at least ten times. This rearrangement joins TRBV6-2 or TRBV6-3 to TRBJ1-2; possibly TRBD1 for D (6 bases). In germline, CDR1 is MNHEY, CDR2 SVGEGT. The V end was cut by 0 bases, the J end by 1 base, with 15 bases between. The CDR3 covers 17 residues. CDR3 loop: CASSYSSTRTDNYGYTF. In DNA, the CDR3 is TGTGCCAGCAGTTACTCGAGTACCCGGACAGATAACTATGGCTACACCTTC.

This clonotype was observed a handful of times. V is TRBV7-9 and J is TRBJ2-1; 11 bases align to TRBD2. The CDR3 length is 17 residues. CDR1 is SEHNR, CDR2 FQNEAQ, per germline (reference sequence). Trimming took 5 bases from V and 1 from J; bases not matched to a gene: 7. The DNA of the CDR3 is TGTGCCAGCAGCCCACTAGCGGGAGAAGGATCCTACAATGAGCAGTTCTTC. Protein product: CASSPLAGEGSYNEQFF.

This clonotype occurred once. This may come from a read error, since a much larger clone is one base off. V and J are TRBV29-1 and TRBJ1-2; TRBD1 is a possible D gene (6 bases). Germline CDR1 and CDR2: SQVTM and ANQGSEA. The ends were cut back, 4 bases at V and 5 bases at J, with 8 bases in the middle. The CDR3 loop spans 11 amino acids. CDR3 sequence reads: CSVGQEYGYTF. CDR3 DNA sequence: TGCAGCGTTGGACAGGAATATGGCTACACCTTC.

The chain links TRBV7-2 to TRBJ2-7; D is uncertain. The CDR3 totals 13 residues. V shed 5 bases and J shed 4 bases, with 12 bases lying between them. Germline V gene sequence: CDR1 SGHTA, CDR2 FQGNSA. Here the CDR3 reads CASSRTPLYEQYF. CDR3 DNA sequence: TGTGCCAGCAGCCGCACTCCATTATACGAGCAGTACTTC.

CDR3 protein: CASSYRDSLTETQYF. Written as DNA, the CDR3 is TGCGCCAGCAGTTATCGGGACAGCTTAACCGAAACCCAGTACTTC. The V call is TRBV5-1, the J call TRBJ2-5, with 7 positions matching TRBD1. The CDR3 covers 15 residues. CDR1 is SGHRS and CDR2 is YFSETQ in the germline V gene. Trimming at V came to 5 bases and at J to 8 bases, leaving 15 bases not matched to a gene.

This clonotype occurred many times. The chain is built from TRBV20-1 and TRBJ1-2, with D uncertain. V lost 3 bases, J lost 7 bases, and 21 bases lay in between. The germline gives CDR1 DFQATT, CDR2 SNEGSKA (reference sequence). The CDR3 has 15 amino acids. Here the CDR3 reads CSARYPPGHWGGYTF. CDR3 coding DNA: TGCAGTGCTAGGTATCCGCCAGGCCACTGGGGTGGCTACACCTTC.

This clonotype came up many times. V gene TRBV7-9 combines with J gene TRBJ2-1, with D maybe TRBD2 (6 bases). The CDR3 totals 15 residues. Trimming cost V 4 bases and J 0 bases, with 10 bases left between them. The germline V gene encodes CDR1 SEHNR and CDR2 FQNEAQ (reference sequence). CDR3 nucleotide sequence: TGTGCCAGCAGCTGGGACTCGAGCTCCTACAATGAGCAGTTCTTC. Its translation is CASSWDSSSYNEQFF.

The CDR3 bases are TGTGCCAGCAGTTACTCGGGGAACACCGGGGAGCTGTTTTTT. It specifies CASSYSGNTGELFF. The chain is built from TRBV6-5 and TRBJ2-2; D ambiguous. Germline CDR1 and CDR2: MNHEY and SVGAGI. The ends were cut back, 0 bases at V and 1 base at J, with 3 bases in the middle. The CDR3 extends over 14 amino acids.

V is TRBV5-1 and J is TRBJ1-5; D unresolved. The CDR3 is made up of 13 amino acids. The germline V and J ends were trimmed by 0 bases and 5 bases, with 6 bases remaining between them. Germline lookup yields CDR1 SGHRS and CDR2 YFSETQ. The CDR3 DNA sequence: TGCGCCAGCAGCTTGGCCGTGGATCAGCCCCAGCATTTT. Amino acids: CASSLAVDQPQHF.

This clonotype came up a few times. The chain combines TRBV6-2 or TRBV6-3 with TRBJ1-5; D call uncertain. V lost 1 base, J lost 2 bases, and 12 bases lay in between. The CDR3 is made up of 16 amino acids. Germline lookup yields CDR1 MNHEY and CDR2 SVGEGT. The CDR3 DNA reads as TGTGCCAGCAGTTACTATAGGCAATCTGGCAATCAGCCCCAGCATTTT. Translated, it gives CASSYYRQSGNQPQHF.

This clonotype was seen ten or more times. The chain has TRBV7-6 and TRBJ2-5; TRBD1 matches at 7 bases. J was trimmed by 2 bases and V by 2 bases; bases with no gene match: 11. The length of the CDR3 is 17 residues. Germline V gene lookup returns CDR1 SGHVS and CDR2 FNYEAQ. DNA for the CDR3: TGTGCCAGCAGCTTACCCGGACAGGCCCGATTACAAGAGACCCAGTACTTC. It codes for CASSLPGQARLQETQYF. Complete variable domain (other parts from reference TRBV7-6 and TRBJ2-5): GAGVSQSPRYKVTKRGQDVALRCDPISGHVSLYWYRQALGQGPEFLTYFNYEAQQDKSGLPNDRFSAERPEGSISTLTIQRTEQRDSAMYRCASSLPGQARLQETQYFGPGTRLLVL.